The text below deals with one T cell receptor beta chain. Its matching antigen is unknown. Clones were read by immunoSEQ multiplex PCR, and TCRdb kept only the in-frame ones, dropping some. Seen here are 350,000 to 500,000 clones, around 91% observed once, and the top ten hold about 4.1%. As to treatment: over 15 received Ad26.COV2.S at low or high dose, single or two shots; about 5 received placebo; per-sample allocation not given. Samples analyzed were those drawn on day 63 after the first vaccine or placebo injection. This entry is derived from a study of Ad26.COV2.S vaccination and SARS-CoV-2 variants. Study context: This donor came from the COV1001 trial of Ad26.COV2.S. Ad26.COV2.S was injected intramuscularly once or twice, 56 days apart.

Notes on the study in general: Vaccine recipients showed a spike-specific TCR breadth that was higher than in placebo recipients. Researchers cautioned that TCR breadth and depth analyses may have underestimated total T cell responses.

This TCR came from a person aged 18-65 years who received the Ad26.COV2.S COVID-19 vaccine or a placebo. The sequencing used peripheral blood, collected in a trial of Ad26.COV2.S vaccine versus placebo.

The CDR3 bases are TGCGCCAGCAGCTTGGCCGGGACTAGCGGGGGCGATGAGCAGTTCTTC. Translating it yields CASSLAGTSGGDEQFF. This chain links TRBV5-1 with TRBJ2-1; 14 nucleotides agree with TRBD2. V lost 0 bases to trimming and J lost 8 bases; unmatched junction nucleotides: 4. Germline-derived CDR1 and CDR2 are SGHRS and YFSETQ. The length of the CDR3 is 16 residues.